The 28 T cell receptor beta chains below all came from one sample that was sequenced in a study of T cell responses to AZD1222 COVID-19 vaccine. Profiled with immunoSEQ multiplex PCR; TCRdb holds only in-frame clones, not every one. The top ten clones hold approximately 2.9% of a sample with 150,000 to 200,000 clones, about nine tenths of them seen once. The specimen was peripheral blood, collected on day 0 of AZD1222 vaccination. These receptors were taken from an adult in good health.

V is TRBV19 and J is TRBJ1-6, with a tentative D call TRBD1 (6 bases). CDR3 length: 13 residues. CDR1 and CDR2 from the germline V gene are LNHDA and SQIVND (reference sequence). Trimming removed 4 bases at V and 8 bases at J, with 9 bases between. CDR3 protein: CASSSGGDSPLHF. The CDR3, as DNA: TGTGCCAGTAGTAGCGGGGGCGATTCACCCCTCCACTTT.

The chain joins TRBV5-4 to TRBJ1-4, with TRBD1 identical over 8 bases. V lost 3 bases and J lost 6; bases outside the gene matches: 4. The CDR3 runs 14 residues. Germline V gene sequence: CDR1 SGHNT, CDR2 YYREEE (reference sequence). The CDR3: CASSSRGRDEKLFF. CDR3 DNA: TGTGCCAGCAGCTCCAGGGGGCGGGATGAAAAACTGTTTTTT.

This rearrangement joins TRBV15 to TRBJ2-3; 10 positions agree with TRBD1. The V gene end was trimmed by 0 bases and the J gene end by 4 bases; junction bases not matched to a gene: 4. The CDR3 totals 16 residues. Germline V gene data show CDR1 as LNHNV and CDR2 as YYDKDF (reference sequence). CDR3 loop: CATSRDRDRGPDTQYF. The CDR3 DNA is TGTGCCACCAGCAGAGATAGGGACAGGGGTCCAGATACGCAGTATTTT. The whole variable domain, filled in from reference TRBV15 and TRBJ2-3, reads DAMVIQNPRYQVTQFGKPVTLSCSQTLNHNVMYWYQQKSSQAPKLLFHYYDKDFNNEADTPDNFQSRRPNTSFCFLDIRSPGLGDTAMYLCATSRDRDRGPDTQYFGPGTRLTVL.

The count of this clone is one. The CDR3 nucleotides read TGTGCCAGCAGCTTGGGACAGATATCCGGGGGGGCCAACGTCCTGACTTTC. As protein: CASSLGQISGGANVLTF. The chain links TRBV5-8 to TRBJ2-6; TRBD1 is a possible D gene (5 bases). Germline V gene sequence: CDR1 SGHTS, CDR2 YDEGEE. The CDR3 covers 17 residues. V was shortened by 0 bases and J by 4 bases, with 14 bases between the two germline ends.

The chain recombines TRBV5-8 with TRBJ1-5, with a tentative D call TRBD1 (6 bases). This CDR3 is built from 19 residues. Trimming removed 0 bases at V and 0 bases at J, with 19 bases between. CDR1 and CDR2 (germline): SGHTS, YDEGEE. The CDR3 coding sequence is TGTGCCAGCAGCTTGGAGGTTCGGGGGCCAGAATATAGCAATCAGCCCCAGCATTTT. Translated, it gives CASSLEVRGPEYSNQPQHF. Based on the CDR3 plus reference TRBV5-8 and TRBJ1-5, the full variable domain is EAGVTQSPTHLIKTRGQQATLRCSPISGHTSVYWYQQALGLGLQFLLWYDEGEERNRGNFPPRFSGRQFPNYSSELNVNALELEDSALYLCASSLEVRGPEYSNQPQHFGDGTRLSIL.

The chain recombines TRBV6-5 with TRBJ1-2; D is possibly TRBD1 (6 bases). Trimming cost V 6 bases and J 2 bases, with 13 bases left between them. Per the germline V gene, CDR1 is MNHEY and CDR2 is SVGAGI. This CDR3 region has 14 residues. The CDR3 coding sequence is TGTGCCAGCAGAGTACAGGGAGACAACTATGGCTACACCTTC. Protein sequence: CASRVQGDNYGYTF.

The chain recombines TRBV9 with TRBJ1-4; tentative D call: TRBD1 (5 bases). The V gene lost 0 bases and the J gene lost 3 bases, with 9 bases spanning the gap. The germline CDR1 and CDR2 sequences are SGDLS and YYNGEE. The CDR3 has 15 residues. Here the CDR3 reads CASSVGAGANEKLFF. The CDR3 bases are TGTGCCAGCAGCGTAGGGGCGGGGGCTAATGAAAAACTGTTTTTT.

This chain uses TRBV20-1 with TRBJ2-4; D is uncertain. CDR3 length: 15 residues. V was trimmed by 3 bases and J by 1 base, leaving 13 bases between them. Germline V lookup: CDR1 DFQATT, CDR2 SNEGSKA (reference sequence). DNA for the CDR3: TGCAGTGCTAGTCCCCCCGGCCCCGCCAAAAACATTCAGTACTTC. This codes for CSASPPGPAKNIQYF.

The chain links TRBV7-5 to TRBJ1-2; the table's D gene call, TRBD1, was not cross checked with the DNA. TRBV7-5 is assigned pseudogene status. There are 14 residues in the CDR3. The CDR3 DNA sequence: TGTGCCAGAAGCGACAGGGGAGGGCACTATGGCTACACCTTC. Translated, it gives CARSDRGGHYGYTF.

CDR3: CASSLEGTGLNSPLHF. The CDR3 nucleotides read TGTGCCAGCAGCTTGGAAGGGACAGGGCTGAATTCACCCCTCCACTTT. The V and J genes are TRBV5-5 and TRBJ1-6; 9 nucleotides align to TRBD1. V was clipped by 0 bases and J by 7 bases; unmatched bases: 5. CDR3 size: 16 residues. Looked up from germline, CDR1 is SGHKS and CDR2 is YYEKEE (reference sequence).

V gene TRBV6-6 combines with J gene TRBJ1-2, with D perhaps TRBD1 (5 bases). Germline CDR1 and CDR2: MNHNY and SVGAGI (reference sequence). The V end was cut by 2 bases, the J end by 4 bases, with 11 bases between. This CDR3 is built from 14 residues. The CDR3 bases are TGTGCCAGCAGTTACGCGACAGAGCCCTATGGCTACACCTTC. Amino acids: CASSYATEPYGYTF.

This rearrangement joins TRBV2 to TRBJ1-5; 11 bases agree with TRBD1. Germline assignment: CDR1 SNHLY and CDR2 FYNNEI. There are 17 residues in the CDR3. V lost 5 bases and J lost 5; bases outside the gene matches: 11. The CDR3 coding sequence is TGTGCCAGCAGTAGGAGGGCGGGGACAGGGGGATATCAGCCCCAGCATTTT. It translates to CASSRRAGTGGYQPQHF.

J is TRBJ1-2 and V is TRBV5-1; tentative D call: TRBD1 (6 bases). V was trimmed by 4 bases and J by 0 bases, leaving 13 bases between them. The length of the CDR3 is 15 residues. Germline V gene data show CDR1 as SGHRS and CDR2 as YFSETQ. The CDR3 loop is CASSTDSATNYGYTF. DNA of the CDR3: TGCGCCAGCAGCACGGACAGCGCCACTAACTATGGCTACACCTTC.

CDR3 region: CASGNSYEQYF. In DNA form, the CDR3 reads TGTGCCAGCGGGAACTCCTACGAGCAGTACTTC. This chain links TRBV5-4 with TRBJ2-7, with unresolved D. V dropped 7 bases and J dropped 0 bases, with 5 bases sitting between them. Germline V lookup: CDR1 SGHNT, CDR2 YYREEE (reference sequence). This CDR3 is built from 11 residues.

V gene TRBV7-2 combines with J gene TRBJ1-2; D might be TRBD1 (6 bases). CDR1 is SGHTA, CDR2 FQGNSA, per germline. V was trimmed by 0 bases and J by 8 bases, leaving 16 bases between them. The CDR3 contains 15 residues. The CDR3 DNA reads TGTGCCAGCAGCTTAGCCAGGGGCCCTGGGGGGGGCTACACCTTC. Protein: CASSLARGPGGGYTF.

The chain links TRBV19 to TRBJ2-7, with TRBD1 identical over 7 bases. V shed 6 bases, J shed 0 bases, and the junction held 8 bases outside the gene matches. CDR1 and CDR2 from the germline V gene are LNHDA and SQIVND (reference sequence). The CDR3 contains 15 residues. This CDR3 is CASSIPGQSSYEQYF. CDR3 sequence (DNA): TGTGCCAGTAGCATCCCGGGACAGAGCTCCTACGAGCAGTACTTC.

CDR3 loop: CASRHSGGAETQYF. The DNA for the CDR3 is TGTGCCAGCAGACATAGCGGGGGGGCCGAGACCCAGTACTTC. V and J are TRBV7-9 and TRBJ2-5, with 11 bases fitting TRBD2. The ends lost 6 bases at V and 5 bases at J; junction bases unmatched: 5. Per germline, CDR1 SEHNR and CDR2 FQNEAQ (reference sequence). This CDR3 is 14 amino acids long.

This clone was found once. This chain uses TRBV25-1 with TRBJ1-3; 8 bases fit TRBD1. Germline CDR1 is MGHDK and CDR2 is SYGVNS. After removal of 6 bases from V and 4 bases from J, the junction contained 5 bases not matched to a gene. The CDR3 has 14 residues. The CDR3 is CASRTGASGNTIYF. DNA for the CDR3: TGTGCCAGCAGGACAGGGGCGAGCGGAAACACCATATATTTT.

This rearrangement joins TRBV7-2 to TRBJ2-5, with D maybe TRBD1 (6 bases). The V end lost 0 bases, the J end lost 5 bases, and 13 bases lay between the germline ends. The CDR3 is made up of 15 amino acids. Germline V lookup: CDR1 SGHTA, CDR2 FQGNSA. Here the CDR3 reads CASSLAGASRETQYF. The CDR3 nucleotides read TGTGCCAGCAGCTTAGCGGGGGCCAGCAGGGAGACCCAGTACTTC.

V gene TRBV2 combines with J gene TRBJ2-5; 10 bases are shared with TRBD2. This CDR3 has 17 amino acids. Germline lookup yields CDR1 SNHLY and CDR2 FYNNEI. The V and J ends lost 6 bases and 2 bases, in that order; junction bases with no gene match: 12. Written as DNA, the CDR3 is TGTGCCAGCAGATCCAGACTCTTAGCGGGGGGTCAAGAGACCCAGTACTTC. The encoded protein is CASRSRLLAGGQETQYF.

CDR3 nucleotide sequence: TGTGCCAGCAGCCTAGCGGGGGCGCACACCGGGGAGCTGTTTTTT. Amino acid sequence: CASSLAGAHTGELFF. The J gene is TRBJ2-2, the V gene TRBV9, with 10 nucleotides matching TRBD2. This CDR3 spans 15 amino acids. The V gene end was trimmed by 4 bases and the J gene end by 3 bases; junction bases not matched to a gene: 3. Germline assignment: CDR1 SGDLS and CDR2 YYNGEE.

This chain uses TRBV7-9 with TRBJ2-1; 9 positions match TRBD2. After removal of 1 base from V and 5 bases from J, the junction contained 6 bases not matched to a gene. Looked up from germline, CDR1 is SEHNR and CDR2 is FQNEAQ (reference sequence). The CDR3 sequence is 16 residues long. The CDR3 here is CASSLVSGGRDNEQFF. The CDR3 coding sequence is TGTGCCAGCAGCTTAGTGTCAGGCGGGAGGGACAATGAGCAGTTCTTC.

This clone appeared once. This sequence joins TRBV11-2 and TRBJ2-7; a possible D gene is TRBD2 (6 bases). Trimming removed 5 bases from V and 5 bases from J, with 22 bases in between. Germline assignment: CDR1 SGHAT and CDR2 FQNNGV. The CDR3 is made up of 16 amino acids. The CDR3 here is CASSPRGGGWNNEQYF. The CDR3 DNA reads TGTGCCAGCAGCCCGCGGGGTGGGGGGTGGAACAACGAGCAGTACTTC.

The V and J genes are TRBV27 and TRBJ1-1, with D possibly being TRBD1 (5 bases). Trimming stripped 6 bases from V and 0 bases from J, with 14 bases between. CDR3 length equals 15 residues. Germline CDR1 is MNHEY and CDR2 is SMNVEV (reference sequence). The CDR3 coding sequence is TGTGCCAGCAGCGGGACGGCGAGCATGAACACTGAAGCTTTCTTT. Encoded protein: CASSGTASMNTEAFF.

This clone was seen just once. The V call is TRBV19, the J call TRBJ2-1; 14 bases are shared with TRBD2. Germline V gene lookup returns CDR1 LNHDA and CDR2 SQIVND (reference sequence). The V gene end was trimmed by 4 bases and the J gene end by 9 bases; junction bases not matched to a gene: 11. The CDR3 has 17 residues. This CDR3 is CASSTVEGLAGGAEQFF. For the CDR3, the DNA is TGTGCCAGTAGTACAGTAGAAGGACTAGCGGGGGGTGCTGAGCAGTTCTTC.

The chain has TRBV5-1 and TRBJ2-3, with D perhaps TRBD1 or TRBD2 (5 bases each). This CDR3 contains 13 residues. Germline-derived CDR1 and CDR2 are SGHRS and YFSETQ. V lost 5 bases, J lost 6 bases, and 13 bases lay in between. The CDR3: CASRGTSGDTQYF. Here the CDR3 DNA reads TGCGCCAGCAGGGGGACGTCTGGGGATACGCAGTATTTT.

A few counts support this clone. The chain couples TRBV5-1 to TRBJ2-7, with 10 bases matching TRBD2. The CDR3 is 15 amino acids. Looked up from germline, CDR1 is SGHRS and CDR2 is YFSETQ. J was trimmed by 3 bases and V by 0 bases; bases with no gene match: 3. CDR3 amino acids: CASSLDGTSVYEQYF. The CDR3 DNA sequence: TGCGCCAGCAGCTTGGATGGGACTAGCGTCTACGAGCAGTACTTC.

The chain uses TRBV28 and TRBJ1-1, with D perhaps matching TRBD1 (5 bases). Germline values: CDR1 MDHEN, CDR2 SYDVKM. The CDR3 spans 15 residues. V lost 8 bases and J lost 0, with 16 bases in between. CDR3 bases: TGTGCCAGCGCAGGGTTCCCGGCGGTGAACACTGAAGCTTTCTTT. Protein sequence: CASAGFPAVNTEAFF.